This passage covers 4 T cell receptor beta chains from one sample sequenced in a study of blood T cells in healthy people across ages. A second PCR of 7 to 11 cycles used a sample-barcoded 5' primer and a J-beta primer mix. One entry per CDR3 protein results from TCRdb running MiXCR on the 5' RACE reads. This sample carries 2 million or so distinct CDR3 sequences, around half of them seen once, and the ten largest clones take 2.1%. Source material: blood. Source of these receptors: a woman aged 40 to 50 in good health.

The chain links TRBV6-5 to TRBJ2-5, with D uncertain. Between the trimmed V and J ends, which lost 4 bases and 11 bases, there was a span of 20 bases. Per germline, CDR1 MNHEY and CDR2 SVGAGI. The CDR3 runs 14 residues. CDR3 in amino acids: CASSSPWRSNEQYF. Written as DNA, the CDR3 is TGTGCCAGCAGTTCGCCGTGGAGAAGCAATGAGCAGTACTTC.

The rearrangement links TRBV5-1 to TRBJ1-6; perhaps TRBD1 as D (6 bases). The germline V and J ends were trimmed by 2 bases and 2 bases, with 8 bases remaining between them. The CDR3 loop spans 15 amino acids. CDR1 and CDR2 from the germline V gene are SGHRS and YFSETQ. This chain's CDR3 is CASSFGTTYNSPLHF. Here the CDR3 DNA reads TGCGCCAGCAGCTTCGGGACAACCTATAATTCACCCCTCCACTTT.

In this sample, this clonotype turned up a few times. The chain has TRBV4-2 and TRBJ2-5; tentative D call: TRBD1 (6 bases). Germline V gene sequence: CDR1 LGHNA, CDR2 YNFKEQ. Trimming removed 1 base from V and 2 bases from J, with 11 bases in between. The CDR3 is 15 amino acids. The CDR3 DNA reads as TGTGCCAGCAGCCAAGGTGTGACAGGTCAAGAGACCCAGTACTTC. Translating it yields CASSQGVTGQETQYF.

There are a few counts of this clonotype. The chain uses TRBV3-1 and TRBJ2-7; D may be TRBD2 (7 bases). CDR3 length equals 14 residues. The V and J ends lost 4 bases and 4 bases respectively, with 14 bases between them. The germline V gene has CDR1 LGHDT and CDR2 YNNKEL (reference sequence). CDR3 in amino acids: CASSRGGPGYEQYF. The CDR3 nucleotides read TGTGCCAGCAGCCGGGGGGGGCCGGGTTACGAGCAGTACTTC.